In its sample, the clone carrying this T cell receptor beta chain was seen a few times. This CDR3 has 14 amino acids. Germline values: CDR1 SNHLY, CDR2 FYNNEI. Trimming removed 4 bases from V and 3 bases from J, with 11 bases in between. The PCR employed 60 Vbeta primers together with 13 Jbeta primers. The protocol was immunoSEQ multiplex PCR, while the TCRdb copy is restricted to in-frame clones and leaves out a portion. This table holds 130,000 or so clones, 70% to 85% found once. This sample was taken from a study of cytomegalovirus exposure and HLA in healthy donors. Material for sequencing was PBMCs. This TCR derives from a male donor in good health and CMV-seropositive. The gene calls are TRBV2 and TRBJ2-3; a weak D match, TRBD2 (5 bases). CDR3 in amino acids: CASSAQEATDTQYF. CDR3 nucleotide sequence: TGTGCCAGCAGTGCCCAGGAGGCGACAGATACGCAGTATTTT.